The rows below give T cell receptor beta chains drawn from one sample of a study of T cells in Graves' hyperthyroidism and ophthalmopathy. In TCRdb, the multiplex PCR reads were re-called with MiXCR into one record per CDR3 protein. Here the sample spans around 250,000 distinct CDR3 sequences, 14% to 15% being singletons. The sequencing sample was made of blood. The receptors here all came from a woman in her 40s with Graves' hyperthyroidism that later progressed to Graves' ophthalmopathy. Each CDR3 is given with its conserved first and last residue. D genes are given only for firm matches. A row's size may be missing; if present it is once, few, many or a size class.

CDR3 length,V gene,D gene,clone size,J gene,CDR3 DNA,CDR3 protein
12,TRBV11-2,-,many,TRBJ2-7,TGTGCCAGCAGCCCGGACTGGTACGAGCAGTACTTC,CASSPDWYEQYF
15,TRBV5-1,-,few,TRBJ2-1,TGCGCCAGCAGCAAACCGGGCCGAACGGCGAATGAGCAGTTCTTC,CASSKPGRTANEQFF
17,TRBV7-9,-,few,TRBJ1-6,TGTGCCAGCAGCTTAGGATCGAGGCCGAGGGGAAATTCACCCCTCCACTTT,CASSLGSRPRGNSPLHF
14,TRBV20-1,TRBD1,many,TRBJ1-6,TGCAGTGCTAGTACAAGACAGGGGAGTTCACCCCTCCACTTT,CSASTRQGSSPLHF
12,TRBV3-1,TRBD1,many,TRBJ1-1,TGTGCCAGCAGCGACGGGACAGCCGAAGCTTTCTTT,CASSDGTAEAFF
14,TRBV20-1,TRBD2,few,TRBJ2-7,TGCAGTGCTAGCGGACTAGCGGACTCCTACGAGCAGTACTTC,CSASGLADSYEQYF
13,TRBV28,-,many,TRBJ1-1,TGTGCCAGCAGCGCGGGAGTGAACACTGAAGCTTTCTTT,CASSAGVNTEAFF
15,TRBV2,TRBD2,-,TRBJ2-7,TGTGCCAGCAGTACGGGACTAGCGGGCAACTACGAGCAGTACTTC,CASSTGLAGNYEQYF
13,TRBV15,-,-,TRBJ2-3,TGTGCCACCAGTTCAGGGGTTGGAGATACGCAGTATTTT,CATSSGVGDTQYF
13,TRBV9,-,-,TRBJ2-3,TGTGCCTCCGAACTCCCCGGCACAGATACGCAGTATTTT,CASELPGTDTQYF
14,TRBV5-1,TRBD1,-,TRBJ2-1,TGCGCCAGCAGCCCGGGACAGTCTTACAATGAGCAGTTCTTC,CASSPGQSYNEQFF
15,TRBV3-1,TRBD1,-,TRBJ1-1,TGTGCCAGCAGCGCCCGACAGGGGGCGATCACTGAAGCTTTCTTT,CASSARQGAITEAFF
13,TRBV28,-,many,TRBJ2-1,TGTGCCAGCATGCGGGGTTCCTACAATGAGCAGTTCTTC,CASMRGSYNEQFF
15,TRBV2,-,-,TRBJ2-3,TGTGCCAGCAGTGATAGGGTAGCGGTAGCAGATACGCAGTATTTT,CASSDRVAVADTQYF
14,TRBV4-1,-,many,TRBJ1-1,TGCGCCAGCAGCCAAGTGGGGCGCAGGCCCGAAGCTTTCTTT,CASSQVGRRPEAFF
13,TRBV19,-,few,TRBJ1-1,TGTGCCAGTAGTCTCACCGTGAGCACTGAAGCTTTCTTT,CASSLTVSTEAFF
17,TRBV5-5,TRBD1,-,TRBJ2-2,TGTGCCAGCAGCTTGGAGCACCCAGGGGGCGCCAACGGGAAGCTGTTTTTT,CASSLEHPGGANGKLFF
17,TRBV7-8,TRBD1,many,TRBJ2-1,TGTGCCAGCAGCCTAAACACCGGGACAGTAGACTACAATGAGCAGTTCTTC,CASSLNTGTVDYNEQFF
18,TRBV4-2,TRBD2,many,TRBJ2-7,TGTGCCAGCAGCCAAGACATCCCCAAACTAGCGCCGTGGGACGAGCAGTACTTC,CASSQDIPKLAPWDEQYF
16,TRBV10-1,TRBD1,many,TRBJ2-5,TGCGCCAGCAGTGATCACCCAGGACAGGGCCAAGAGACCCAGTACTTC,CASSDHPGQGQETQYF
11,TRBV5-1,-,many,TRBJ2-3,TGCGCCAGCAGGGAAAGTCGCACGCAGTATTTT,CASRESRTQYF
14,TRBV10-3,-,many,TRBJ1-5,TGTGCCATCAGTGAGTCCGGTCAGGGCCAGCCCCAGCATTTT,CAISESGQGQPQHF
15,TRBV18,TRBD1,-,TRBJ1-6,TGTGCCAGCTCACCACCGACAGGGGAAAATTCACCCCTCCACTTT,CASSPPTGENSPLHF
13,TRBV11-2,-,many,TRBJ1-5,TGTGCCAGCAGTTTTAGGGGCGCTCAGCCCCAGCATTTT,CASSFRGAQPQHF
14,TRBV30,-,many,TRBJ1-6,TGTGCCTGGAGTGCGACGACAGGAAATTCACCCCTCCACTTT,CAWSATTGNSPLHF
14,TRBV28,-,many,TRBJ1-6,TGTGCCAGCAGGCCCGGGACCCTTGTAACACCCCTCCACTTT,CASRPGTLVTPLHF
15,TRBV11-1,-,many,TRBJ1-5,TGTGCCAGCAGCCATGCGGGACTCCTAAATCAGCCCCAGCATTTT,CASSHAGLLNQPQHF
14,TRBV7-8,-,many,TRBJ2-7,TGTGCCAGCAGTGGTGTAGCGGAGAACTACGAGCAGTACTTC,CASSGVAENYEQYF
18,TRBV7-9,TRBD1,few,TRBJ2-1,TGTGCCAGCAGCTCACCCTCCCCCGCAGGGGGTCCTCCAAATGAGCAGTTCTTC,CASSSPSPAGGPPNEQFF
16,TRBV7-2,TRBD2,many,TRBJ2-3,TGTGCCAGCAGCCCCCGACTAGCGGGAGGTAGGGATACGCAGTATTTT,CASSPRLAGGRDTQYF
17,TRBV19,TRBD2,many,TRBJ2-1,TGTGCCAGTAGTGCTCCCCCGGGACTAGCGGGGAACAATGAGCAGTTCTTC,CASSAPPGLAGNNEQFF
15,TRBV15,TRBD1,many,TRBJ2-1,TGTGCCACCAGCAGAGAGGGACAGAGGAACAATGAGCAGTTCTTC,CATSREGQRNNEQFF
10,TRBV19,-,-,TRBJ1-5,TGTGCCAGTAACGTCCAGCCCCAGCATTTT,CASNVQPQHF
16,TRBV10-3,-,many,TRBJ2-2,TGTGCCATCAGTGAGTCGATAGCCGACCGGGCCGGGGAGCTGTTTTTT,CAISESIADRAGELFF
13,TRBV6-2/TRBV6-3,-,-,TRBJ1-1,TGTGCCAGCAGGTCGGCAGGGGTAACTGAAGCTTTCTTT,CASRSAGVTEAFF
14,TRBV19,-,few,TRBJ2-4,TGTGCCAGTAGTGCGCTCCGACAAGTCAACATTCAGTACTTC,CASSALRQVNIQYF
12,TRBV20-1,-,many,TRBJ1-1,TGCAGTGCGAAGACACAGAACACTGAAGCTTTCTTT,CSAKTQNTEAFF
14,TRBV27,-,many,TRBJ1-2,TGTGCCAGCAGTCCATCTTTGGGCGCCTATGGCTACACCTTC,CASSPSLGAYGYTF
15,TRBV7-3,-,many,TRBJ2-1,TGTGCCAGCAGCCCGGAGGGGGCACCAAACAATGAGCAGTTCTTC,CASSPEGAPNNEQFF
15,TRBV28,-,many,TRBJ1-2,TGTGCCAGCAGTTTACCGCGGACGGGGTCCTATGGCTACACCTTC,CASSLPRTGSYGYTF
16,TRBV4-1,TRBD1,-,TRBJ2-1,TGCGCCAGCAGCCAAGGGGACAGGCTCACCTACAATGAGCAGTTCTTC,CASSQGDRLTYNEQFF
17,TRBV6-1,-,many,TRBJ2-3,TGTGCCAGCAGAAACGAACAGGGTTTGTTTGGCACAGATACGCAGTATTTT,CASRNEQGLFGTDTQYF
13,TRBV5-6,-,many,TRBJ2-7,TGTGCCAGCAGCTACGGCCCCTCCGCCGAGCAGTACTTC,CASSYGPSAEQYF
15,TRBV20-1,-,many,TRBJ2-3,TGCAGTGCTAGATACGGGCAGGGCAGGGTAGATACGCAGTATTTT,CSARYGQGRVDTQYF